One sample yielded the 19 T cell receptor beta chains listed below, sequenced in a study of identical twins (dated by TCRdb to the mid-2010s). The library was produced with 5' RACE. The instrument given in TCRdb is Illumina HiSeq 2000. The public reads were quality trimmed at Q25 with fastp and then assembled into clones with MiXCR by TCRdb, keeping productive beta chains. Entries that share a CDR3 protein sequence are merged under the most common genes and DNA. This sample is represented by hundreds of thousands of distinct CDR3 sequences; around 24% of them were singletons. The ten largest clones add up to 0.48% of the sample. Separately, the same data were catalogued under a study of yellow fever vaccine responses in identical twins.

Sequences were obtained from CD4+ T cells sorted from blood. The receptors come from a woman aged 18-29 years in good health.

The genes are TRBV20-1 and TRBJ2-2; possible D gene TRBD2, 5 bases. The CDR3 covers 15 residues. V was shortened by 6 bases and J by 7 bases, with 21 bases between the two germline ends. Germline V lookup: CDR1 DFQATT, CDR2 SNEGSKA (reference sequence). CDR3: CSAPIEGRRHGELFF. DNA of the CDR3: TGCAGTGCCCCAATAGAGGGCCGCCGACACGGGGAGCTGTTTTTT.

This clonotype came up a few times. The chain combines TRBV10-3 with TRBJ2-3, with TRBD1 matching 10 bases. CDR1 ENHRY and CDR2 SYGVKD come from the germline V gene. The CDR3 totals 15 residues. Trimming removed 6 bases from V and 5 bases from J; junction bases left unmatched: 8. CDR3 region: CAISGTGVYVDTQYF. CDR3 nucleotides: TGTGCCATCAGCGGGACAGGGGTATATGTAGATACGCAGTATTTT.

The CDR3 loop reads CASSRALTSAPSYEQYF. In nucleotides, the CDR3 is TGTGCCAGCAGCCGAGCCCTGACTAGCGCCCCCTCCTACGAGCAGTACTTC. This sequence joins TRBV12-3 or TRBV12-4 and TRBJ2-7; 8 nucleotides line up with TRBD2. V lost 6 bases to trimming and J lost 0 bases; unmatched junction nucleotides: 13. This CDR3 contains 17 residues.

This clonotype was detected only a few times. The CDR3 loop is CASTTQGARGNTIYF. DNA for the CDR3: TGTGCCAGCACCACGCAGGGGGCGCGGGGAAACACCATATATTTT. The chain employs TRBV12-3 or TRBV12-4 and TRBJ1-3; 8 bases agree with TRBD1. The trim removed 7 bases at V and 4 bases at J, leaving 9 bases unmatched. This CDR3 spans 15 amino acids.

CDR3 nucleotides: TGTGCCATCAATGGACAAGACCAAGAGACCCAGTACTTC. Translated, it gives CAINGQDQETQYF. V gene TRBV10-3 combines with J gene TRBJ2-5, with TRBD1 as a possible D gene (5 bases). Trimming took 7 bases from V and 0 from J, leaving 9 bases between them. The germline V gene encodes CDR1 ENHRY and CDR2 SYGVKD. The CDR3 contains 13 residues.

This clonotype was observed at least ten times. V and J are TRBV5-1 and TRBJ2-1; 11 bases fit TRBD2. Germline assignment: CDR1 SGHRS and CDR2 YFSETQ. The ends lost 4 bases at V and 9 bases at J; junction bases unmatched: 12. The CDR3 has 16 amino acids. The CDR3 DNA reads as TGCGCCAGCAGCCTCCTAGGGGGGACTAGCGGTCGTGAGCAGTTCTTC. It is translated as CASSLLGGTSGREQFF.

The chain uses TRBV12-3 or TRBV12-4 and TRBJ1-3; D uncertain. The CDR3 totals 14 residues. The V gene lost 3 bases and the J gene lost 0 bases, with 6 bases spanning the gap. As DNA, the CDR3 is TGTGCCAGCAGTTTTGGACTCTCTGGAAACACCATATATTTT. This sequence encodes CASSFGLSGNTIYF.

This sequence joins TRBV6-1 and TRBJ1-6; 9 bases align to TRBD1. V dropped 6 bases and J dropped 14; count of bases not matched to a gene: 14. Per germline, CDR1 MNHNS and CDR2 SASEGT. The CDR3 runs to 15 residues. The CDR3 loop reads CASRELPGQGQALHF. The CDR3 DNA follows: TGTGCCAGCAGAGAACTACCGGGACAGGGTCAGGCCCTCCACTTT.

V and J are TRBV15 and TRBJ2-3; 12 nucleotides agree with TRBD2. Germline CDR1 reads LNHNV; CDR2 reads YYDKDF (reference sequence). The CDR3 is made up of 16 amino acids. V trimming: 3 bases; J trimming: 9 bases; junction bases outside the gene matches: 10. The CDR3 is CATSSRLGLAGRTQYF. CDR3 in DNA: TGTGCCACCAGCAGTAGGCTAGGACTAGCGGGAAGAACGCAGTATTTT.

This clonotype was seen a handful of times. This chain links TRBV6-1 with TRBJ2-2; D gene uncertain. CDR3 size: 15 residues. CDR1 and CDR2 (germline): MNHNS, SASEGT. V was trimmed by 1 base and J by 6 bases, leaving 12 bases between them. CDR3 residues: CASSEGMGIPGELFF. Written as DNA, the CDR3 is TGTGCCAGCAGTGAAGGGATGGGGATCCCCGGGGAGCTGTTTTTT.

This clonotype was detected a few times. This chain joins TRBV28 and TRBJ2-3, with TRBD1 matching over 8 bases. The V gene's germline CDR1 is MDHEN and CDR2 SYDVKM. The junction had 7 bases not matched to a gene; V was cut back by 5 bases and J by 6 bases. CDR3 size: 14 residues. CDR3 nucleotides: TGTGCCAGCAGTACAAGGACAGGGCCGGATACGCAGTATTTT. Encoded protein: CASSTRTGPDTQYF.

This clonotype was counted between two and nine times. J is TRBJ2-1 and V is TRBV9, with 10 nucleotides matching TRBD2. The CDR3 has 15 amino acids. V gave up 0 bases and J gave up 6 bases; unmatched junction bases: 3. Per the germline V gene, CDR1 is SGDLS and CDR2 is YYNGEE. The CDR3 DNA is TGTGCCAGCAGCGTAGGAAGCGGGAGGGTCAATGAGCAGTTCTTC. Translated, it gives CASSVGSGRVNEQFF.

CDR3 loop: CAISDRQGSYNEQFF. The CDR3 nucleotides read TGTGCCATCAGTGACCGACAGGGGTCCTACAATGAGCAGTTCTTC. This chain connects TRBV10-3 to TRBJ2-1; 8 nucleotides align to TRBD1. Germline CDR1 ENHRY, CDR2 SYGVKD. The V segment lost 3 bases and the J segment 1 base; nucleotides outside the gene matches: 2. The CDR3 is made up of 15 amino acids.

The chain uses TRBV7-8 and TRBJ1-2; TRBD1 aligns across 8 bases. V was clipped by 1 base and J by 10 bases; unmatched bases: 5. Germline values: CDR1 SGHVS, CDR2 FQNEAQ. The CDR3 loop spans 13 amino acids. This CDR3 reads CASSLGTGPSYTF. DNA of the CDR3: TGTGCCAGCAGCTTAGGGACAGGGCCTTCCTACACCTTC. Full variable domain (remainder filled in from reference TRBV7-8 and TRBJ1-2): GAGVSQSPRYKVAKRGQDVALRCDPISGHVSLFWYQQALGQGPEFLTYFQNEAQLDKSGLPSDRFFAERPEGSVSTLKIQRTQQEDSAVYLCASSLGTGPSYTFGSGTRLTVV.

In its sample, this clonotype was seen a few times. CDR3 residues: CSAPPGGNQLGTDTQYF. Written as DNA, the CDR3 is TGCAGTGCCCCTCCTGGGGGGAACCAGCTAGGCACAGATACGCAGTATTTT. The V call is TRBV20-1, the J call TRBJ2-3; the D gene is possibly TRBD2 (6 bases). V shed 6 bases and J shed 1 base, with 23 bases lying between them. This CDR3 region has 17 residues. The germline V gene encodes CDR1 DFQATT and CDR2 SNEGSKA (reference sequence).

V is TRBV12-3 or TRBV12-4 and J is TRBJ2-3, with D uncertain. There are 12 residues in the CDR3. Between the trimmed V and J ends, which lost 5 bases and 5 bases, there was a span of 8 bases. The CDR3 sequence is CASSRQGDTQYF. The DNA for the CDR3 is TGTGCCAGCAGTCGTCAAGGAGATACGCAGTATTTT.

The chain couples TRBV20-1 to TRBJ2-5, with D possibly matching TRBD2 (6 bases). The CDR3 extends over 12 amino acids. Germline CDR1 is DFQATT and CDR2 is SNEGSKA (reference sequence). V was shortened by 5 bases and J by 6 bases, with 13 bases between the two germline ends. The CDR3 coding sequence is TGCAGTGCTCACCAGGCGGGGAAGACCCAGTACTTC. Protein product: CSAHQAGKTQYF.

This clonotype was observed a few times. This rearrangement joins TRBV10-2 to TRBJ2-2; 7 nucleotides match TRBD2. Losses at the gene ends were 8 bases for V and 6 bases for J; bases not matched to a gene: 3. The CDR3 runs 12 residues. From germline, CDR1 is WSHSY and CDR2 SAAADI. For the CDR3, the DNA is TGCGCCAGCCACGGGGGGTCCGGGGAGCTGTTTTTT. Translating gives CASHGGSGELFF.

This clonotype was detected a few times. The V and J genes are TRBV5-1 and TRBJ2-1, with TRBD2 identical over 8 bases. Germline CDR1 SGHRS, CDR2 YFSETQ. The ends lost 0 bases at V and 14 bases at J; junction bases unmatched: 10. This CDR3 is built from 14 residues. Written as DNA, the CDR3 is TGCGCCAGCAGCTTGGCCAGCGGGAGTACTTTTGAGTTCTTC. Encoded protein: CASSLASGSTFEFF.